This TCR beta chain was retrieved from a study of long-term antiretroviral therapy in people with HIV. Study results and limitations: In the period from about 2004 to 2017, blood was collected, possibly under older ART regimens. HIV repertoires spanned narrower CDR3 length ranges than controls. The study lacked data on ART adherence, viral resistance or therapy changes.

A word on this clone: The antigen remains unidentified.

They ran version v3.0 of the immunoSEQ assay at survey level. Sequencing used immunoSEQ multiplex PCR; TCRdb keeps in-frame clones, though not all of them. Of tens of thousands of clones detected, 90% to 95% appear once; the ten largest clones hold 2.5% to 3%. Germline CDR1 is ENHRY and CDR2 is SYGVKD. This CDR3 region has 15 residues. The trim removed 5 bases at V and 3 bases at J, leaving 4 bases unmatched. Source: unsorted PBMCs, taken 3.7 years after starting antiretroviral therapy. The source of this sequence is a woman between 45 and 65 years old with HIV. This chain links TRBV10-3 with TRBJ2-7; 13 bases are a match to TRBD2. The CDR3 DNA is TGTGCCATCAGTCAGACTAGCGGGGGGCTCTACGAGCAGTACTTC. Protein: CAISQTSGGLYEQYF.